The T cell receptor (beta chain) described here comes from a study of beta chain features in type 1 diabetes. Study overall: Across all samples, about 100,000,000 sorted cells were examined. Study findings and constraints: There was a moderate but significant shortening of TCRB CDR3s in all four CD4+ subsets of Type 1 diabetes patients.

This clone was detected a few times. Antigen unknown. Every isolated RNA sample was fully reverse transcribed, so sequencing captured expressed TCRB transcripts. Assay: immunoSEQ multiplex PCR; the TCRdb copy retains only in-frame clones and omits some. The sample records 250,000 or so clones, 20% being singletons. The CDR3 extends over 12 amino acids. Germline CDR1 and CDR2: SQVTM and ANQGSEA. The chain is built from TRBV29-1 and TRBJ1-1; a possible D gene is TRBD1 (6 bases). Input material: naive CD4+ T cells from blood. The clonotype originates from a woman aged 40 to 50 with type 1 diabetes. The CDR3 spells CSADRSDTEAFF. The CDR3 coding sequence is TGCAGTGCAGACAGGTCGGACACTGAAGCTTTCTTT.